This T cell receptor (beta chain) stems from a study of T cells in Graves' hyperthyroidism and ophthalmopathy. The table lists this clonotype with many counts. Its antigen is unknown. Germline values: CDR1 MDHEN, CDR2 SYDVKM. This CDR3 contains 15 residues. Between the trimmed V and J ends, which lost 5 bases and 2 bases, there was a span of 15 bases. Study-level points and caveats: Ophthalmopathy was predicted by the model a median of 6.5 months ahead of onset.

Amplification of TCR beta CDR3 regions used RNA as the template. A first-round RT-PCR of the TCR CDR3 used the HTBI primer set. TCRdb redid the calling of the multiplex PCR reads with MiXCR, one entry per CDR3 protein. Of hundreds of thousands of distinct CDR3 sequences listed, around 20% were seen once; the top ten hold approximately 30%. The gene calls are TRBV28 and TRBJ1-1, with D possibly matching TRBD1 (5 bases). The source material was blood. The origin of this receptor is a young man with Graves' ophthalmopathy. This CDR3 reads CASSDGAGGNTEAFF. The CDR3 DNA sequence: TGTGCCAGCAGTGACGGGGCCGGCGGAAACACTGAAGCTTTCTTT.